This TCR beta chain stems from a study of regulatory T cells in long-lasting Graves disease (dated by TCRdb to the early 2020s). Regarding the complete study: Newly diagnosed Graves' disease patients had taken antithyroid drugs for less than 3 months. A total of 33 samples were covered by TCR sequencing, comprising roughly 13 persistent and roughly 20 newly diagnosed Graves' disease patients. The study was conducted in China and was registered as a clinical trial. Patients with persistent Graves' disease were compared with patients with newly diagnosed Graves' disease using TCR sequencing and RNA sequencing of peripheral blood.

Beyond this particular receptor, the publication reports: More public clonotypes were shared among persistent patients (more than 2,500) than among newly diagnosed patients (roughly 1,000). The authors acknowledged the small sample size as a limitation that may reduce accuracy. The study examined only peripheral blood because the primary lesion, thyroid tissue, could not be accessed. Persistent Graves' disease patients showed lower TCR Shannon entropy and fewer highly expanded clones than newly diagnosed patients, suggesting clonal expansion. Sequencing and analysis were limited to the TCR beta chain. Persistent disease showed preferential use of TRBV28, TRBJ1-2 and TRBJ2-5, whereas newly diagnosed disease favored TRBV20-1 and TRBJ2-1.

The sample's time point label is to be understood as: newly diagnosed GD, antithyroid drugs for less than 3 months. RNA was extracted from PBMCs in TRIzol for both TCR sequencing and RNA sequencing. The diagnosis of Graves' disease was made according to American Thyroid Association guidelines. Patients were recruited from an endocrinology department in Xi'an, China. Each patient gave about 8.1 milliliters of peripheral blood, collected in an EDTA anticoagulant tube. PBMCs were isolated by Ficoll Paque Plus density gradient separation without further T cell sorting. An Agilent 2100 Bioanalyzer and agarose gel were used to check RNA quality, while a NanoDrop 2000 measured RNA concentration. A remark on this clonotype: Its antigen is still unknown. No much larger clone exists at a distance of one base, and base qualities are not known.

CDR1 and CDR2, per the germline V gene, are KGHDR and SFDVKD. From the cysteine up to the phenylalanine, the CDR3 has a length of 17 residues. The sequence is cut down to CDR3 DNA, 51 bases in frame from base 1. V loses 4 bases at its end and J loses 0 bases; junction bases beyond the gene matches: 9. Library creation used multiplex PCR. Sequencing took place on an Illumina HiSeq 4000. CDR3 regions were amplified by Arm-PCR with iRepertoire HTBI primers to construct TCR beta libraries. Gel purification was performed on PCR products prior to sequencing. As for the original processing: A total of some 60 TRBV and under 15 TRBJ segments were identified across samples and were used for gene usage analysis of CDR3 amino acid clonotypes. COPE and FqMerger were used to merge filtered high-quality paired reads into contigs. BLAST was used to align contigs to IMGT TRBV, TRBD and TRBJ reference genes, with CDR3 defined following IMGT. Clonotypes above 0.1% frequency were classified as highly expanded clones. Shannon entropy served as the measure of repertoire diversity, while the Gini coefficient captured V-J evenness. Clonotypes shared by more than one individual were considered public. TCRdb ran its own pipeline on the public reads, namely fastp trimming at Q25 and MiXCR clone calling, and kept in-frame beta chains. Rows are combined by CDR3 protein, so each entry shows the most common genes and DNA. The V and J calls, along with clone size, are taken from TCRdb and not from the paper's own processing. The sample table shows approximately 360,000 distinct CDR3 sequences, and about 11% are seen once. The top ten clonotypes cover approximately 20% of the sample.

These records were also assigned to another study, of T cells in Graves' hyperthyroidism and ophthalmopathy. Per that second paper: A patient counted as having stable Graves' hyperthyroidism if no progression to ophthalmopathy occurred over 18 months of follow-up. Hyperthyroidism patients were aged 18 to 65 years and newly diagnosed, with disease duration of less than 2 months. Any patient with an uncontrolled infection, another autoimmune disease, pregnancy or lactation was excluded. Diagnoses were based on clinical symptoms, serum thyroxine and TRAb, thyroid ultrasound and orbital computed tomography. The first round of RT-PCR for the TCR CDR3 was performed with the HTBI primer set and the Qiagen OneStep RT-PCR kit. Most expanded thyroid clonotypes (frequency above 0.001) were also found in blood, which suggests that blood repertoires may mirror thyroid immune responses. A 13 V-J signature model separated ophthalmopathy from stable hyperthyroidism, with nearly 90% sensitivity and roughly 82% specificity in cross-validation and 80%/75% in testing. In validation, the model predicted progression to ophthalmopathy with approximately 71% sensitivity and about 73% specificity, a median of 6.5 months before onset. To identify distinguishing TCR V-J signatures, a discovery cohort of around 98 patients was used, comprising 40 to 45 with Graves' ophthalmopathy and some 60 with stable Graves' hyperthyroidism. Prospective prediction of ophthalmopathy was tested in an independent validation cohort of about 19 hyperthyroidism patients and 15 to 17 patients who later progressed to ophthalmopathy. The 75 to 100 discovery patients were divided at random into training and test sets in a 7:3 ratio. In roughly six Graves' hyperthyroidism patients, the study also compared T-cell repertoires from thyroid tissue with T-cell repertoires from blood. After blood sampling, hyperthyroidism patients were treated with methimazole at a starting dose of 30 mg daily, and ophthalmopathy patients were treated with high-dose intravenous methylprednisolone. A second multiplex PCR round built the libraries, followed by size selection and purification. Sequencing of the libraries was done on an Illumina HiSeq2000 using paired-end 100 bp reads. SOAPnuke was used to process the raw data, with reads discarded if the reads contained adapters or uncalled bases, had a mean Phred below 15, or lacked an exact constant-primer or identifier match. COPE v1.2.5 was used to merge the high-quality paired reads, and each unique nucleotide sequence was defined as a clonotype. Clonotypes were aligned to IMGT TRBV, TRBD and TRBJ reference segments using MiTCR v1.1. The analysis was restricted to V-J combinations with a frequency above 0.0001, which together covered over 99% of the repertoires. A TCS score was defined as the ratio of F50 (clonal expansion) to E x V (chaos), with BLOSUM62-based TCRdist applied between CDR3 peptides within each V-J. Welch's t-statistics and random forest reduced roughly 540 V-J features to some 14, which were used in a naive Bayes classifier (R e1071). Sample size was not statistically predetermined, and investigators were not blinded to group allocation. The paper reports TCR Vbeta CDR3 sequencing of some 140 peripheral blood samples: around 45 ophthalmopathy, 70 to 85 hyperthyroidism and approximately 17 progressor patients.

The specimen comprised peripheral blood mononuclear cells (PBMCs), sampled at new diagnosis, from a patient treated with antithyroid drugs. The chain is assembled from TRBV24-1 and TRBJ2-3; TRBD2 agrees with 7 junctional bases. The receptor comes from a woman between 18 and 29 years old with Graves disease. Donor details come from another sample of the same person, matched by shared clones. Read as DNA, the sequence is TGTGCCACCAGTGACACCACCGGACTAGAGAGCACAGATACGCAGTATTTT. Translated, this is CATSDTTGLESTDTQYF.